Listed below are T cell receptor beta chains from one sample, sequenced in a study of blood T cell repertoires in COVID-19. Only in-frame clones appear in the TCRdb table, and some are missing; sequencing was by immunoSEQ multiplex PCR. Of 200,000 to 250,000 clones listed, approximately 80% are singletons. The specimen sequenced was peripheral blood. The receptors stem from a woman of 80 years or more with acute or convalescent COVID-19. Each CDR3 is given with its conserved first and last residue. Fields, in order: V gene, J gene, D gene, clone size, CDR3 DNA, CDR3 protein. A D gene is named only where the DNA matches it firmly. Clone size is not always given. Where it is, it says once, few, many or a class for expanded clones.

TRBV7-3	TRBJ1-2	TRBD1	once	TGTGCCAGCAGCCCCTCACACAGGGGGATCGGCTACACCTTC	CASSPSHRGIGYTF
TRBV19	TRBJ1-5	TRBD1	-	TGTGCCAGTAGTATATTAGGACAGGGGCTTTTCAATCAGCCCCAGCATTTT	CASSILGQGLFNQPQHF
TRBV30	TRBJ2-6	-	-	TGTGCCTGGGAGGGGGTAGGGACCGGGGCCAACGTCCTGACTTTC	CAWEGVGTGANVLTF
TRBV3-1/TRBV3-2	TRBJ1-3	TRBD1	-	TGTGCCAGCAGAAACCAGGGGGCCAGAAACACCATATATTTT	CASRNQGARNTIYF
TRBV3-1/TRBV3-2	TRBJ2-3	TRBD2	-	TGTGCCAGCAGCCAAGACCTAGCGGGGAGAACAGATACGCAGTATTTT	CASSQDLAGRTDTQYF
TRBV11-3	TRBJ2-6	TRBD1	-	TGTGCCAGCAGCTTAGGTACGGGACAGGGATCGGACGGGGCCAACGTCCTGACTTTC	CASSLGTGQGSDGANVLTF
TRBV9	TRBJ1-5	-	-	TGTGCCAGCAGCGTAGGCTTAGGGGGCAATCAGCCCCAGCATTTT	CASSVGLGGNQPQHF
TRBV5-5	TRBJ2-5	-	-	TGTGCCAGCAGCCCCGGAGGAGATGAGACCCAGTACTTC	CASSPGGDETQYF
TRBV7-9	TRBJ2-7	-	-	TGTGCCAGCAGCTCGCACAGGTCTTACGAGCAGTACTTC	CASSSHRSYEQYF
TRBV6-4	TRBJ1-6	TRBD1	-	TGTGCCAGCAGTAGGACAGGGGGTTCACCCCTCCACTTT	CASSRTGGSPLHF
TRBV19	TRBJ1-3	TRBD1	-	TGTGCCAGTAGCCCTCTACCCGGCAGGGGGGGAAACACCATATATTTT	CASSPLPGRGGNTIYF
TRBV19	TRBJ2-3	TRBD2	-	TGTGCCAGTAGTGGAGAACGGACTAGCGGGTTTTATACGCAGTATTTT	CASSGERTSGFYTQYF
TRBV7-2	TRBJ2-7	TRBD2	-	TGTGCCAGCAGCTTAGTCGGGAGGTCCTACGAGCAGTACTTC	CASSLVGRSYEQYF
TRBV19	TRBJ1-4	-	-	TGTGCCACTCGAACAGGGCCAACTAATGAAAAACTGTTTTTT	CATRTGPTNEKLFF
TRBV19	TRBJ1-5	TRBD1	-	TGTGCCAGTAGTACCCCCGGACAGGGCAGCAATCAGCCCCAGCATTTT	CASSTPGQGSNQPQHF
TRBV19	TRBJ1-2	TRBD1	-	TGTGCCAGTAGTATTCCGACAGGGGGGGATATTAACTATGGCTACACCTTC	CASSIPTGGDINYGYTF
TRBV7-2	TRBJ2-5	-	-	TGTGCCAGCAGCTTAAATTCCGGGGGAATCCAAGAGACCCAGTACTTC	CASSLNSGGIQETQYF
TRBV25-1	TRBJ2-5	-	-	TGTGCCAGCAGTGAGGTCGGGAAGACCCAGTACTTC	CASSEVGKTQYF
TRBV6-1	TRBJ1-3	TRBD1	-	TGTGCCAGCAGTGAAGCGGGTACAGGGGGCGCGGGAAACACCATATATTTT	CASSEAGTGGAGNTIYF
TRBV29-1	TRBJ2-1	-	-	TGCAGCGTTGAAGGTGGTGGCAGCAATGAGCAGTTCTTC	CSVEGGGSNEQFF
TRBV9	TRBJ2-2	TRBD2	-	TGTGCCAGCAGCGTATCTAGCGGGGGGAACACCGGGGAGCTGTTTTTT	CASSVSSGGNTGELFF
TRBV7-3	TRBJ2-2	TRBD1	once	TGTGCCAGCAGCGCACGACAGGGGGCCACCGGGGAGCTGTTTTTT	CASSARQGATGELFF
TRBV6-2/TRBV6-3	TRBJ1-2	TRBD1	-	TGTGCCAGCAGTCGGACAGGGGGGAGCGTTAACTATGGCTACACCTTC	CASSRTGGSVNYGYTF
TRBV30	TRBJ1-2	-	once	TGTGCCTGGAGTGTTCTCGGGAGAAACTATGGCTACACCTTC	CAWSVLGRNYGYTF
TRBV11-2	TRBJ2-1	-	-	TGTGCCAGCAGCTTAATGGGGCAGGTTTCCTACAATGAGCAGTTCTTC	CASSLMGQVSYNEQFF
TRBV27	TRBJ2-5	TRBD1	-	TGTGCCAGCAGTTTAATGACAGGGCGGCAAGAGACCCAGTACTTC	CASSLMTGRQETQYF
TRBV7-9	TRBJ2-3	TRBD1	-	TGTGCCAGCAGCTCCGGACAGGGAAACACAGATACGCAGTATTTT	CASSSGQGNTDTQYF
TRBV7-2	TRBJ2-7	TRBD1	-	TGTGCCAGCAGCTTAGCCGGGACAGGGGTTTACGAGCAGTACTTC	CASSLAGTGVYEQYF
TRBV11-2	TRBJ1-6	TRBD1	few	TGTGCCAGCAGCTTATCAGGGGGAAGGACGGGCCGTAATTCACCCCTCCACTTT	CASSLSGGRTGRNSPLHF
TRBV19	TRBJ2-3	TRBD2	-	TGTGCCAGTACCTCGGGTAGCGGGAGAGGGACAGATACGCAGTATTTT	CASTSGSGRGTDTQYF
TRBV15	TRBJ1-2	-	-	TGTGCCACCAGCAGAGATTCTTTCCGGGGGACTCCCTATGGCTACACCTTC	CATSRDSFRGTPYGYTF
TRBV10-3	TRBJ2-3	TRBD2	-	TGTGCCATCAGTTACGGACTAGCGGGGGCCACAGATACGCAGTATTTT	CAISYGLAGATDTQYF
TRBV6-5	TRBJ1-1	-	-	TGTGCCAGCAGTTCGCCGAGGTACACTGAAGCTTTCTTT	CASSSPRYTEAFF
TRBV18	TRBJ1-2	-	-	TGTGCCAGCTCGTCAGGGGCCGGTTTTGGCTACACCTTC	CASSSGAGFGYTF
TRBV19	TRBJ2-3	TRBD1	-	TGTGCCAGTAGTGTTACCGGGACAGCCTTTGAAGCGCAGTATTTT	CASSVTGTAFEAQYF
TRBV14	TRBJ2-3	-	-	TGTGCCAGCAGCCCCCTGGGCCTTCCTTGGGCAGATACGCAGTATTTT	CASSPLGLPWADTQYF
TRBV2	TRBJ1-3	TRBD1	-	TGTGCCAGCAGTGGCCCAGGGGGCTTGTCCGGAAACACCATATATTTT	CASSGPGGLSGNTIYF
TRBV15	TRBJ1-2	-	-	TGTGCCACCAGCAGAGATCTTGGCAGTCTCTATGGCTACACCTTC	CATSRDLGSLYGYTF
TRBV3-1/TRBV3-2	TRBJ1-4	TRBD1	-	TGTGCCAGCAGAAGCGGGACAGGTGCTTGGGAAAAACTGTTTTTT	CASRSGTGAWEKLFF
TRBV5-1	TRBJ1-6	TRBD1	-	TGCGCCAGCAGCTCCGGGACAGGGGGTTCACCCCTCCACTTT	CASSSGTGGSPLHF
TRBV30	TRBJ1-5	TRBD1	-	TGTGCCTGGAGTGTACTAGCGACAGGGGGCAATCAGCCCCAGCATTTT	CAWSVLATGGNQPQHF
TRBV7-6	TRBJ1-2	-	-	TGTGCCATATCAGGAGGCTACACCTTC	CAISGGYTF
TRBV7-6	TRBJ1-5	-	-	TGTGCCAGCAGCTTAAATTCGAGGTTCAATCAGCCCCAGCATTTT	CASSLNSRFNQPQHF
TRBV9	TRBJ2-3	-	-	TGTGCCAGCAGCGTAGGAGGCGAGGGTCGTGGAGATACGCAGTATTTT	CASSVGGEGRGDTQYF
TRBV12-3/TRBV12-4	TRBJ1-1	-	-	TGTGCCAGCAGTCTAGGGAGGGCCACTGAAGCTTTCTTT	CASSLGRATEAFF
TRBV27	TRBJ1-2	-	-	TGTGCCAGCAGCAGGGGAAGTTCGGGAGGCTACACCTTC	CASSRGSSGGYTF
TRBV19	TRBJ2-2	TRBD2	-	TGTGCCAGTCTAGCGGCGAACACCGGGGAGCTGTTTTTT	CASLAANTGELFF
TRBV18	TRBJ1-6	-	once	TGTGCCAGCTCACCGGCTCGGGGAATTAATAATTCACCCCTCCACTTT	CASSPARGINNSPLHF
TRBV6-2/TRBV6-3	TRBJ2-3	TRBD1	-	TGTGCCAGCAGTTACTCGAGGGACAGGATCGCAGATACGCAGTATTTT	CASSYSRDRIADTQYF
TRBV7-8	TRBJ1-4	-	-	TGTGCCAGCAGCTCGACTGGGGGGAGTAATGAAAAACTGTTTTTT	CASSSTGGSNEKLFF
TRBV18	TRBJ1-3	-	-	TGTGCCACCCGGCGGGGGGCTGACTCTGGAAACACCATATATTTT	CATRRGADSGNTIYF
TRBV18	TRBJ1-2	TRBD1	-	TGTGCCAGCTCACCGGACCAACCGGGGGACAGGAACTATGGCTACACCTTC	CASSPDQPGDRNYGYTF
TRBV2	TRBJ1-2	TRBD1	-	TGTGCCAGCAGTGAACTAAGGACAGGAACCTATGGCTACACCTTC	CASSELRTGTYGYTF
TRBV10-3	TRBJ1-5	TRBD1	-	TGTGCCATCACAGGGGGTAGCAATCAGCCCCAGCATTTT	CAITGGSNQPQHF
TRBV12-3/TRBV12-4	TRBJ1-1	-	-	TGTGCCAGCCATGGGGGGGTGAACACTGAAGCTTTCTTT	CASHGGVNTEAFF